This T cell receptor beta chain was identified in a study of shared clonotypes between healthy human individuals. The wider study: A couple of women and three men aged 18 to 49 made up the donors.

Profiled with immunoSEQ multiplex PCR; TCRdb holds only in-frame clones, not every one. The sample yields nearly 1 million clones, more than 75% seen once. The sequence was collected from a man aged 18 to 29 in good health. Sequences were obtained from memory CD4+ T cells sorted from blood. Subset indicated: CD45RA-negative fraction.

The CDR3 reads CASSLEIIGGGRGYYGYTF. DNA of the CDR3: TGCGCCAGCAGCTTGGAAATTATTGGAGGTGGAAGGGGGTACTATGGCTACACCTTC. The V and J genes are TRBV5-1 and TRBJ1-2; the D gene is possibly TRBD1 (6 bases). Deletions cut 0 bases from V and 3 bases from J, with 24 bases between. Germline V CDR1 and CDR2: SGHRS, YFSETQ. This CDR3 region has 19 residues. Looking up the rest from reference TRBV5-1 and TRBJ1-2 gives the full variable domain: KAGVTQTPRYLIKTRGQQVTLSCSPISGHRSVSWYQQTPGQGLQFLFEYFSETQRNKGNFPGRFSGRQFSNSRSEMNVSTLELGDSALYLCASSLEIIGGGRGYYGYTFGSGTRLTVV.